This TCR beta chain comes out of a study of a mutant IDH1 vaccine in newly diagnosed glioma. Time point reported: week 35, safety follow-up. The content of each vaccine dose was 300 ug of mutant IDH1 20-mer peptide, and topical imiquimod accompanied it. Patients carried new grade 3 or 4 IDH1-mutant astrocytomas lacking nuclear ATRX. Germline lookup yields CDR1 SGHAT and CDR2 FQNNGV. This CDR3 comprises 14 residues. V lost 1 base to trimming and J lost 3 bases, with 7 bases between them. A remark on this clone: Its antigen is unknown.

TCRdb keeps only in-frame clones here, not all; method: immunoSEQ multiplex PCR. The profile shows tens of thousands of clones, around 84% of them singletons. The source was PBMCs, collected from a glioma patient whose treatment included an IDH1 peptide vaccine. J is TRBJ1-3 and V is TRBV11-2, with unresolved D. This clonotype was sampled from a woman in her late teens or twenties with glioma. The CDR3 nucleotides read TGTGCCAGCAGCTTAGGATGGAGTGGAAACACCATATATTTT. This codes for CASSLGWSGNTIYF. Filled out from reference TRBV11-2 and TRBJ1-3, the complete variable domain reads EAGVAQSPRYKIIEKRQSVAFWCNPISGHATLYWYQQILGQGPKLLIQFQNNGVVDDSQLPKDRFSAERLKGVDSTLKIQPAKLEDSAVYLCASSLGWSGNTIYFGEGSWLTVV.